This TCR beta chain emerged from a study of blood T cell repertoires in COVID-19. Background on the study: Some COVID-19 samples were acute and others convalescent; all came from the United States, Italy and Spain. T cells, B-cell-depleted T cells, or PBMCs provided the cDNA or gDNA that served as material.

Per the original methods: Scientists estimated how many nucleated cells there were by amplifying reference gene primers. This table comes from immunoSEQ multiplex PCR, and its TCRdb copy is limited to in-frame clones, with some not included. The V and J calls and clone size are taken from that table; D and trimming were inferred from the DNA. The sample lists 200,000 or so clones; more than 70% were seen once. CDR1 SNHLY and CDR2 FYNNEI come from the germline V gene. Unmatched junction bases numbered 8, after V lost 3 bases and J lost 6 bases. The CDR3 sequence is 16 residues long. Sequencing was done on a sample of peripheral blood. This sequence joins TRBV2 and TRBJ2-2; 9 nucleotides agree with TRBD1. The receptor's source is a woman aged 55-70 years with acute or convalescent COVID-19. The DNA for the CDR3 is TGTGCCAGCAGTGAGTCAACAGGGGGCTTCTCCGGGGAGCTGTTTTTT. Translating it yields CASSESTGGFSGELFF.